One and the same sample provided the 4 T cell receptor beta chains below, sequenced in a study of blood T cells in healthy people across ages. For the second PCR, which ran for about 6 to 11 cycles, a sample-barcoded 5' primer and a J-beta primer mix were used. Each CDR3 protein is one row after TCRdb ran MiXCR on the 5' RACE reads. The sample lists about 1,500,000 distinct CDR3 sequences; approximately 38% were seen once. Sequencing used blood. The origin of the receptors is a woman aged 18-29 years in good health.

In this sample, this clonotype turned up a few times. The CDR3 DNA follows: TGCGCCAGCAGCTTCAAGACTGGGGACGCTTTCTTT. Its protein product is CASSFKTGDAFF. The chain is built from TRBV5-1 and TRBJ1-1; D is possibly TRBD1 (5 bases). The V end was cut by 2 bases, the J end by 11 bases, with 13 bases between. CDR3 size: 12 residues. Germline-derived CDR1 and CDR2 are SGHRS and YFSETQ.

The rearrangement uses TRBV3-1 and TRBJ1-5; 7 positions match TRBD1. Germline-derived CDR1 and CDR2 are LGHDT and YNNKEL (reference sequence). With V trimmed by 4 bases and J by 1 base, 7 bases remained unmatched. The CDR3 loop spans 16 amino acids. The CDR3: CASSPSGGQSNQPQHF. As DNA, the CDR3 is TGTGCCAGCAGCCCCTCGGGGGGACAGAGCAATCAGCCCCAGCATTTT.

This clonotype appeared once. The CDR3 DNA follows: TGTGCCAGCTTGGGCAGGAAAAACTATGGCTACACCTTC. Residues: CASLGRKNYGYTF. The chain uses TRBV6-5 and TRBJ1-2, with D unclear. This CDR3 contains 13 residues. CDR1 MNHEY and CDR2 SVGAGI come from the germline V gene. With 8 bases removed from V and 2 bases from J, the gap between germline ends came to 12 bases.

This clonotype came up a few times. The chain couples TRBV11-2 to TRBJ1-4; D unresolved. The CDR3 contains 14 residues. Trimming cost V 5 bases and J 0 bases, with 7 bases left between them. Per the germline V gene, CDR1 is SGHAT and CDR2 is FQNNGV. The CDR3 sequence is CASSPVSTNEKLFF. The CDR3 nucleotides read TGTGCCAGCAGCCCGGTCTCAACTAATGAAAAACTGTTTTTT.